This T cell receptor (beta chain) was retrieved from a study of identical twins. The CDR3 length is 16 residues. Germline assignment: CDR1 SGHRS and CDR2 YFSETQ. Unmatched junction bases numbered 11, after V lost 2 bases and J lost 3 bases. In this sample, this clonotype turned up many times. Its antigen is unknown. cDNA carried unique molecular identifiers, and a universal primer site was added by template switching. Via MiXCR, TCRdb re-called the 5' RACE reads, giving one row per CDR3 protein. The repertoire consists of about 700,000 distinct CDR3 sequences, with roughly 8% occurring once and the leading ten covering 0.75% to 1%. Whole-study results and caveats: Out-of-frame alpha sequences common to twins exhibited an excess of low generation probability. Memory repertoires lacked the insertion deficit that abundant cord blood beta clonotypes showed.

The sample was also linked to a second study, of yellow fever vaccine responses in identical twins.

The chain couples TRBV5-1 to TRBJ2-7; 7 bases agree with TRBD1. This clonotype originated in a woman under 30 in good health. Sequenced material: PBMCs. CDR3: CASSFGQPGQRYEQYF. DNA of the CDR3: TGCGCCAGCAGCTTTGGTCAACCGGGACAGCGCTACGAGCAGTACTTC.